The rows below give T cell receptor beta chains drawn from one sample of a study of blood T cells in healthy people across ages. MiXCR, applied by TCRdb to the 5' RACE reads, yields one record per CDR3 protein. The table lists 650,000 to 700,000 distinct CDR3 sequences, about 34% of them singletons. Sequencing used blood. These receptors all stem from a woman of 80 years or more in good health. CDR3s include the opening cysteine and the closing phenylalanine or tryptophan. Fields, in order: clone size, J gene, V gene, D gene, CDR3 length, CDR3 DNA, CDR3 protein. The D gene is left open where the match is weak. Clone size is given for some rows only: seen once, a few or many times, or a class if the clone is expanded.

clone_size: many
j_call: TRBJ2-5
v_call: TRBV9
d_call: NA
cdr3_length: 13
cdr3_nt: TGTGCCAGCAGCGTAGGAGGATGGGAGACCCAGTACTTC
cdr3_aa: CASSVGGWETQYF

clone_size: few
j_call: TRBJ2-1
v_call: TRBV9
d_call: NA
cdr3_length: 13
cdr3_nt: TGTGCCAGCAGCGGATCAAGGGAAGCCGAGCAGTTCTTC
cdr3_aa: CASSGSREAEQFF

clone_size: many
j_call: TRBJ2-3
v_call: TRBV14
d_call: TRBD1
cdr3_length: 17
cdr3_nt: TGTGCCAGCAGCCAAGGTCCCCTCAGGGGGAGCACAGATACGCAGTATTTT
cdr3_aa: CASSQGPLRGSTDTQYF

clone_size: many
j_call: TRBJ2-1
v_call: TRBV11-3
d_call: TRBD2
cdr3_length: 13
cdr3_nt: TGTGCCAGCAGCAAGGGACTAGCCAATGAGCAGTTCTTC
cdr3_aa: CASSKGLANEQFF

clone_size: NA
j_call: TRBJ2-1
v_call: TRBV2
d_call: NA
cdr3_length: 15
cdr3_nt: TGTGCCAGCAACCCCTCCAGCGGACCCTATGGTGAGCAGTTCTTC
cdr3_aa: CASNPSSGPYGEQFF

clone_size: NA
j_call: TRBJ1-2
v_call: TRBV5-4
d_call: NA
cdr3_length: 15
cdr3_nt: TGTGCCAGCAGCTTGGAGGCCAGGGAAATTGCTGGCTACACCTTC
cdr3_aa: CASSLEAREIAGYTF

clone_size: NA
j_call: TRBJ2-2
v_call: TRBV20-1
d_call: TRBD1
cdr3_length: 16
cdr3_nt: TGCAGTGCTACTCAGGACAGGGGCGAGAGCACCGGGGAGCTGTTTTTT
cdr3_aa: CSATQDRGESTGELFF

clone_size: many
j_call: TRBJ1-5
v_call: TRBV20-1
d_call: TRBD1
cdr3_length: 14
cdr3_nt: TGCAGTGCTTTGAATACAGGGGGAAATCAGCCCCAGCATTTT
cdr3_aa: CSALNTGGNQPQHF

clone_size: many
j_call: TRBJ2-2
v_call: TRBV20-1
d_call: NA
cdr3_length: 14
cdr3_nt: TGCAGTGCCCGGACGGATTCGAACACCGGGGAGCTGTTTTTT
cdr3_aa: CSARTDSNTGELFF

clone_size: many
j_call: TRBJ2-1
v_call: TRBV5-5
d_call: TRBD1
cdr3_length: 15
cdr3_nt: TGTGCCAGCAGCTTCGAGACAGGGGGCTACGCTGAGCAGTTCTTC
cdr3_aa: CASSFETGGYAEQFF

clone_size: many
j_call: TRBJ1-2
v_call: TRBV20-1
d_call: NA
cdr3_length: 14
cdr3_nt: TGCAGTGCTCCCGAGGCTCAGGGGCAAACTGGCTACACCTTC
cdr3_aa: CSAPEAQGQTGYTF

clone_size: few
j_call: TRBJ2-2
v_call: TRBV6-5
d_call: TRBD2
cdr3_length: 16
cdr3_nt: TGTGCCAGCGTCCTCGGGAGGCCTGGCAACACCGGGGAGCTGTTTTTT
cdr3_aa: CASVLGRPGNTGELFF

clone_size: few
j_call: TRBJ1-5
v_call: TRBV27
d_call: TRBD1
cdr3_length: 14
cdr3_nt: TGTGCCAGCAGTCCAGGGACAGGGATTCAGCCCCAGCATTTT
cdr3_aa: CASSPGTGIQPQHF

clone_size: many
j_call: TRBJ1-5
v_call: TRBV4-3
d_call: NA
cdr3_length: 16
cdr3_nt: TGCGCCAGCAGCCAAGATCCTCCCGGTTTCAATCAGCCCCAGCATTTT
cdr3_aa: CASSQDPPGFNQPQHF

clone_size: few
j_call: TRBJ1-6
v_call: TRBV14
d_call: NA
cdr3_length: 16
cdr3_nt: TGTGCCAGCAGCCAAGGTGTCACAGGGAAGATTTCACCCCTCCACTTT
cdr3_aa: CASSQGVTGKISPLHF

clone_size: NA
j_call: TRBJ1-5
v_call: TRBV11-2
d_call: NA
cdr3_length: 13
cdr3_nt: TGTGCCAGCTCTGTGGACAGTTATCAGCCCCAGCATTTT
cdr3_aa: CASSVDSYQPQHF

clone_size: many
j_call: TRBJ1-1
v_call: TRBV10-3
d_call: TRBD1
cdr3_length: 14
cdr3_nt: TGTGCCATCAGTTCTCGGACAGGGAACACTGAAGCTTTCTTT
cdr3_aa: CAISSRTGNTEAFF

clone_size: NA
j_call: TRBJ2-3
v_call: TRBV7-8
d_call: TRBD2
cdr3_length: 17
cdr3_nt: TGTGCCAGCAGCCCAAATTGGGCAGCGGGAGGGATGTATACGCAGTATTTT
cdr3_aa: CASSPNWAAGGMYTQYF

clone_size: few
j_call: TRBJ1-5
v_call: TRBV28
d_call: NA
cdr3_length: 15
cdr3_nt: TGTGCCAGCAAGGGGGGAGGGCTCTTGTCTCAGCCCCAGCATTTT
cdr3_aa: CASKGGGLLSQPQHF

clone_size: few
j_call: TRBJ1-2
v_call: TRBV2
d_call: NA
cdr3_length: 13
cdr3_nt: TGTGCCAGCAGTGAAGAGAGGTCCTATGGCTACACCTTC
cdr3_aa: CASSEERSYGYTF

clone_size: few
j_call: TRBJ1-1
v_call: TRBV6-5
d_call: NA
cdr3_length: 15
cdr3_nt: TGTGCCAGCAGTTACTCCCCGGGGGGAGACACTGAAGCTTTCTTT
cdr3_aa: CASSYSPGGDTEAFF

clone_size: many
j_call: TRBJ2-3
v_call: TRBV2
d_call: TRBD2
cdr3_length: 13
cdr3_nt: TGTGCCGGCGGACTAGCGGGGGGCGATACGCAGTATTTT
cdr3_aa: CAGGLAGGDTQYF

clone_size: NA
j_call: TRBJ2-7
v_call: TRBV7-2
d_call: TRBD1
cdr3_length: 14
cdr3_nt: TGTGCCAGCAGCTTGGACAGGACATCCTACGAGCAGTACTTC
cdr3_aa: CASSLDRTSYEQYF

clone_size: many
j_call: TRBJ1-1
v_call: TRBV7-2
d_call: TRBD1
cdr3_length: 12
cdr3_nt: TGTGCCAGCACCTCGGACAGGGGCAAAGCTTTCTTT
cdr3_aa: CASTSDRGKAFF

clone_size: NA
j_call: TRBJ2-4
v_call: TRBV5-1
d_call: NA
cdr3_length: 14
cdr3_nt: TGCGCCAGCAGCTTGGCCGCAGACAAAAACATTCAGTACTTC
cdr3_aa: CASSLAADKNIQYF

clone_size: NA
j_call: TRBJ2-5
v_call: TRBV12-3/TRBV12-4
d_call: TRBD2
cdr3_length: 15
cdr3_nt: TGTGCCAGCAGCCCGGGGAGGGGAAATGGAGAGACCCAGTACTTC
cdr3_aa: CASSPGRGNGETQYF

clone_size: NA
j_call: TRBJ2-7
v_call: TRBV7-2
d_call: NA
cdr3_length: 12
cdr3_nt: TGTGCCAGCAGCTTAGGGGTAACCGAGCAGTACTTC
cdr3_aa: CASSLGVTEQYF

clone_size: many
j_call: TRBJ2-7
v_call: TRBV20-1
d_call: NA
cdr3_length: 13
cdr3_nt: TGCAGTGCTAGAAGGACCGGGGGCGGCGAGCAGTACTTC
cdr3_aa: CSARRTGGGEQYF

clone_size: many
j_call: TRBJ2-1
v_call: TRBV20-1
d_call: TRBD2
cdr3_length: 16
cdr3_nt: TGCAGTGCTAGCGGACTAGCGGGGGGGCCGGGTGCGGAGCAGTTCTTC
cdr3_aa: CSASGLAGGPGAEQFF

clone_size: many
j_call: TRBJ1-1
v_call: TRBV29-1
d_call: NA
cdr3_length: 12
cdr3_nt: TGCAGCGTGGGAATGAGAGTCGCTGAAGCTTTCTTT
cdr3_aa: CSVGMRVAEAFF

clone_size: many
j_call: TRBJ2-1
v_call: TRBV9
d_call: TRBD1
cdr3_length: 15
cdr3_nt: TGTGCCAGCAGCGCCCGGGCAGGGGGCTACAATGAGCAGTTCTTC
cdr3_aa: CASSARAGGYNEQFF

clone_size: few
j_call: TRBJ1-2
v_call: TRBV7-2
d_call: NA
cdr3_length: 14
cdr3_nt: TGTGCCAGCAGCCCGGACACCGGAAACTATGGCTACACCTTC
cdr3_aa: CASSPDTGNYGYTF

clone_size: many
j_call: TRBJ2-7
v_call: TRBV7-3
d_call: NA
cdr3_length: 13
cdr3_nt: TGTGCCAGCAGCGTGGGTCCCAACTACGAGCAGTACTTC
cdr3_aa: CASSVGPNYEQYF

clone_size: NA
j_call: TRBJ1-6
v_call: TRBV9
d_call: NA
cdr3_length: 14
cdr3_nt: TGTGCCAGCAGCGTAGGACAAGGGGTTTCACCCCTCCACTTT
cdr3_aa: CASSVGQGVSPLHF

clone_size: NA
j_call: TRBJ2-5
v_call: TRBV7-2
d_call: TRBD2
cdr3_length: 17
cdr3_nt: TGTGCCAGCAGCTCCGTAACTAGCGGGCCCAGAAAAGAGACCCAGTACTTC
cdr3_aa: CASSSVTSGPRKETQYF

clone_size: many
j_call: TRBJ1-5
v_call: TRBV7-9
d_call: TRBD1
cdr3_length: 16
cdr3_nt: TGTGCCAGCAGCTTAGGGACAGGGGCCATCAATCAGCCCCAGCATTTT
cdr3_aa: CASSLGTGAINQPQHF

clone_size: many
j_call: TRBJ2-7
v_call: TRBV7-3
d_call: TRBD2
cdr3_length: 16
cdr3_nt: TGTGCCAGCAGCTTAATGAGGGGCGGGGGTTCCTACGAGCAGTACTTC
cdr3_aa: CASSLMRGGGSYEQYF

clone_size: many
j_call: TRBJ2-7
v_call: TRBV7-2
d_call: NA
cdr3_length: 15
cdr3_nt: TGTGCCAGCAGCCCCGACCGGGACCGCTCCTACGAGCAGTACTTC
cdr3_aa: CASSPDRDRSYEQYF

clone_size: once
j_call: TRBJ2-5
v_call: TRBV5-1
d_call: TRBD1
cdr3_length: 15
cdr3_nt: TGCGCCAGCAGCTCCGGGACAGCAATCAGGGGTGAGCAGTACTTC
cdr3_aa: CASSSGTAIRGEQYF

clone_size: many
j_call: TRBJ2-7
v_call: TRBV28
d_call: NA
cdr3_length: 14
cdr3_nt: TGTGCCAGCAGTTTAGGGTCGCTGGGTTACGAGCAGTACTTC
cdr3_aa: CASSLGSLGYEQYF

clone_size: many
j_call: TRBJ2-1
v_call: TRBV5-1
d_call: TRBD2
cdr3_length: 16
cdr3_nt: TGCGCCAGCAGCTTGGGGATAGCGGGGGAGATCGATGAGCAGTTCTTC
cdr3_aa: CASSLGIAGEIDEQFF

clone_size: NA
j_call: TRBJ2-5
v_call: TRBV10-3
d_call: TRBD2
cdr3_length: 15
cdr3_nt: TGTGCCATCAGTGAGATGCTAGCGGGAGGAGAGACCCAGTACTTC
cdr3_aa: CAISEMLAGGETQYF

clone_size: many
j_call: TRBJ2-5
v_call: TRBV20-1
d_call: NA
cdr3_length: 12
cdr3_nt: TGCAGTGCTAGGCCGTTGATAGAGACCCAGTACTTC
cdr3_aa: CSARPLIETQYF

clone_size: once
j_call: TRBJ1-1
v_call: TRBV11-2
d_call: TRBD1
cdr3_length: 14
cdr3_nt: TGTGCCAGCAGCCTTATCATGGGGACAGGTGAAGCTTTCTTT
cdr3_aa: CASSLIMGTGEAFF

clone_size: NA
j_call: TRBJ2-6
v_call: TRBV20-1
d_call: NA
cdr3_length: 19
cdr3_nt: TGCAGTGCTAGAGATAAAGCGGTCGTCCTTAGCTCTGGGGCCAACGTCCTGACTTTC
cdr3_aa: CSARDKAVVLSSGANVLTF

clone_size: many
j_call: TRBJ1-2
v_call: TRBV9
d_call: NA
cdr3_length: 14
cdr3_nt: TGTGCCAGCAGCGTAGACCCCAGGGTCGAGGGCTACACCTTC
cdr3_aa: CASSVDPRVEGYTF

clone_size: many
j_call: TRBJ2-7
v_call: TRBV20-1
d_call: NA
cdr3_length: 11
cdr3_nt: TGCAGTTCGATTAGGGGAAACGAGCAGTACTTC
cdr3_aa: CSSIRGNEQYF

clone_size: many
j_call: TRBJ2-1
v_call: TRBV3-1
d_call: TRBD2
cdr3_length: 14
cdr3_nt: TGTGCCAGCAGCCACACTAGCGAAGTCGATGAGCAGTTCTTC
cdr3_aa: CASSHTSEVDEQFF

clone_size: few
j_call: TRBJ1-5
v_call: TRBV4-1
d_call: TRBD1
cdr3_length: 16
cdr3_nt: TGCGCCAGCAGCCATATAACAGGGGGCCGGAATCAGCCCCGGCATTTT
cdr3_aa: CASSHITGGRNQPRHF